Listed below are T cell receptor beta chains from one sample, sequenced in a study of human T cells and chemical hapten exposure. A single record per CDR3 protein comes from TCRdb applying MiXCR to the RACE reads. The repertoire includes around 340,000 distinct CDR3 sequences, approximately 6.9% of them detected once, and around 8.2% sits in the top ten. Source: whole blood, taken in connection with sensitization to the hapten diphenylcyclopropenone (DPC). The origin of the receptors is a woman between 18 and 29 years old with alopecia areata. Some clones in this sample may be carry-over from other donors' samples. CDR3s include the opening cysteine and the closing phenylalanine or tryptophan. The D gene is left open where the match is weak. Rows may omit the clone size; those that give it use once, few, many or a size class.

j_gene,v_gene,d_gene,abundance,CDR3aa,CDR3nt
TRBJ1-1,TRBV29-1,NA,few,CSVNGVVGTEAFF,TGCAGCGTGAATGGAGTTGTGGGCACTGAAGCTTTCTTT
TRBJ1-1,TRBV7-2,TRBD1,many,CASSYGQGREAFF,TGTGCCAGCAGCTACGGACAGGGCCGTGAAGCTTTCTTT
TRBJ2-5,TRBV4-3,NA,NA,CASSQADQETQYF,TGCGCCAGCAGCCAAGCGGACCAAGAGACCCAGTACTTC
TRBJ1-5,TRBV5-3,NA,many,CARSPDRSNQPQHF,TGTGCCAGAAGCCCAGACAGGAGCAATCAGCCCCAGCATTTT
TRBJ1-4,TRBV4-1,TRBD1,few,CASSRTGTANEKLFF,TGCGCCAGCAGCCGTACCGGGACAGCTAATGAAAAACTGTTTTTT
TRBJ1-5,TRBV11-3,NA,few,CCQGYSNQPQHF,TGTTGCCAGGGGTATAGCAATCAGCCCCAGCATTTT
TRBJ2-3,TRBV6-2/TRBV6-3,NA,NA,CASSYGGTGSTDTQYF,TGTGCCAGCAGTTACGGAGGGACTGGTTCAACAGATACGCAGTATTTT
TRBJ1-1,TRBV18,NA,NA,CASSPSQYGTEAFF,TGTGCCAGCTCCCCCAGTCAATACGGGACTGAAGCTTTCTTT
TRBJ2-7,TRBV27,TRBD2,NA,CASSLGTSGGAYEQYF,TGTGCCAGCAGTTTGGGGACTAGCGGGGGGGCCTACGAGCAGTACTTC
TRBJ2-1,TRBV12-3/TRBV12-4,TRBD2,many,CASSFSGGPHNEQFF,TGTGCCAGCAGTTTCAGCGGGGGCCCACACAATGAGCAGTTCTTC
TRBJ1-2,TRBV11-2,NA,NA,CASSLVYGGTEDGYTF,TGTGCCAGCAGCTTAGTTTACGGGGGCACGGAGGATGGCTACACCTTC
TRBJ2-5,TRBV6-1,NA,few,CASSEFGGQNQETQYF,TGTGCCAGCAGTGAATTCGGTGGGCAGAACCAAGAGACCCAGTACTTC
TRBJ2-3,TRBV6-5,NA,many,CASSWSGRATDTQYF,TGTGCCAGCAGTTGGTCCGGCAGGGCAACAGATACGCAGTATTTT
TRBJ1-4,TRBV5-1,NA,few,CASSLGRIPPTNEKLFF,TGCGCCAGCAGCTTGGGCAGGATCCCCCCAACTAATGAAAAACTGTTTTTT
TRBJ2-2,TRBV9,TRBD2,few,CASSASGGGSTGELFF,TGTGCCAGCAGCGCTAGCGGGGGAGGTAGCACCGGGGAGCTGTTTTTT
TRBJ2-3,TRBV6-2/TRBV6-3,NA,few,CASNPPHHLPQYF,TGTGCCAGCAACCCCCCCCACCATCTGCCGCAGTATTTT
TRBJ2-1,TRBV20-1,NA,few,CSARPPGRSYNEQFF,TGCAGTGCTAGACCCCCGGGCCGTTCCTACAATGAGCAGTTCTTC
TRBJ2-3,TRBV27,NA,NA,CASSLSGFTTDTQYF,TGTGCCAGCAGTTTATCGGGATTTACCACAGATACGCAGTATTTT
TRBJ2-2,TRBV20-1,NA,NA,CSARGITDNTGELFF,TGCAGTGCTAGAGGGATCACAGACAACACCGGGGAGCTGTTTTTT
TRBJ2-7,TRBV20-1,TRBD2,many,CSATGGQGSYEQYF,TGCAGTGCTACGGGGGGGCAGGGTTCCTACGAGCAGTACTTC
TRBJ2-2,TRBV15,NA,NA,CATSISTTGQWNTGELFF,TGTGCCACCAGTATTTCCACAACGGGACAATGGAACACCGGGGAGCTGTTTTTT
TRBJ2-7,TRBV28,NA,NA,CANLSRGTYEQYF,TGTGCCAACCTCTCCCGGGGAACCTACGAGCAGTACTTC
TRBJ2-3,TRBV9,NA,few,CASSVLRTPDTQYF,TGTGCCAGCAGCGTACTTAGGACCCCAGATACGCAGTATTTT
TRBJ1-3,TRBV9,NA,NA,CASSPQASGNTIYF,TGTGCCAGCAGTCCCCAGGCTTCTGGAAACACCATATATTTT
TRBJ2-3,TRBV4-1,NA,few,CASSLTPQGKSTDTQYF,TGCGCCAGCAGCCTCACCCCGCAGGGGAAAAGCACAGATACGCAGTATTTT
TRBJ1-3,TRBV7-9,NA,few,CASSLDEFQSSGNTIYF,TGTGCCAGCAGCTTAGATGAGTTTCAAAGCTCTGGAAACACCATATATTTT
TRBJ1-6,TRBV7-2,TRBD1,many,CASSLLGTGNSPLHF,TGTGCCAGCAGCCTATTGGGGACAGGAAATTCACCCCTCCACTTT
TRBJ2-7,TRBV9,NA,NA,CASSPPTRDGAHEQYF,TGTGCCAGCAGCCCACCTACCCGAGACGGAGCCCACGAGCAGTACTTC
TRBJ2-1,TRBV6-2/TRBV6-3,TRBD1,few,CASSPRTGLMGNEQFF,TGTGCCAGCAGCCCCCGGACAGGGTTGATGGGGAATGAGCAGTTCTTC
TRBJ1-2,TRBV6-2/TRBV6-3,NA,NA,CASSYFQGSTDGYTF,TGTGCCAGCAGTTACTTCCAGGGATCCACAGATGGCTACACCTTC
TRBJ1-3,TRBV20-1,NA,many,CSARDVAGPGNTIYF,TGCAGTGCTAGAGATGTGGCAGGACCTGGAAACACCATATATTTT
TRBJ1-1,TRBV9,TRBD1,many,CASSVDRGTEAFF,TGTGCCAGCAGCGTGGACAGGGGCACTGAAGCTTTCTTT
TRBJ2-5,TRBV28,TRBD2,many,CASSYGGSGGETQYF,TGTGCCAGCAGTTACGGGGGATCGGGGGGAGAGACCCAGTACTTC
TRBJ2-1,TRBV12-3/TRBV12-4,TRBD2,few,CASHSGTSSYNEQFF,TGTGCCAGCCATAGCGGGACTAGCTCCTACAATGAGCAGTTCTTC
TRBJ1-1,TRBV6-1,NA,few,CASSEFDRFEAFF,TGTGCCAGCAGTGAATTTGACCGATTTGAAGCTTTCTTT
TRBJ1-4,TRBV4-3,NA,NA,CASSQDPVATNEKLFF,TGCGCCAGCAGCCAAGATCCGGTTGCAACTAATGAAAAACTGTTTTTT
TRBJ2-1,TRBV27,NA,few,CASSTSGGSSYNEQFF,TGTGCCAGCAGTACCTCCGGGGGTAGCTCCTACAATGAGCAGTTCTTC
TRBJ1-2,TRBV5-6,NA,few,CASSLSTGYIPANYGYTF,TGTGCCAGCAGCCTATCGACCGGGTATATACCAGCTAACTATGGCTACACCTTC
TRBJ1-5,TRBV11-3,TRBD1,NA,CAGVDRVVQPQHF,TGTGCCGGAGTGGACAGGGTGGTTCAGCCCCAGCATTTT
TRBJ1-5,TRBV28,NA,many,CASSSLNRDLSNQPQHF,TGTGCCAGCAGCTCCCTGAACAGGGACCTTAGCAATCAGCCCCAGCATTTT
TRBJ2-3,TRBV12-3/TRBV12-4,TRBD2,few,CASSVPGAGGGVDTQYF,TGTGCCAGCAGTGTCCCCGGGGCGGGGGGCGGTGTAGATACGCAGTATTTT
TRBJ2-7,TRBV12-3/TRBV12-4,NA,NA,CASSFQVGEQYF,TGTGCCAGCAGTTTTCAGGTTGGGGAGCAGTACTTC
TRBJ2-7,TRBV12-2,NA,many,CASRRSRQAFDYEQYF,TGTGCAAGTCGCCGCAGTCGTCAGGCGTTCGATTACGAGCAGTACTTC
TRBJ2-3,TRBV7-2,NA,many,CASSFRAAGTDTQYF,TGTGCCAGCAGCTTTCGCGCCGCGGGCACAGATACGCAGTATTTT
TRBJ2-3,TRBV4-2,TRBD2,many,CASSPSGGQPDTQYF,TGTGCCAGCAGTCCTAGCGGGGGGCAACCAGATACGCAGTATTTT
TRBJ1-2,TRBV14,NA,few,CASKFQGDWGYTF,TGTGCCAGCAAATTCCAGGGCGACTGGGGCTACACCTTC
TRBJ2-1,TRBV12-3/TRBV12-4,TRBD2,few,CASSLRLAVGEQFF,TGTGCCAGCAGTTTAAGGCTAGCGGTTGGTGAGCAGTTCTTC
TRBJ2-1,TRBV20-1,TRBD2,few,CSATSTSGGEQFF,TGCAGTGCTACCTCGACTAGCGGGGGTGAGCAGTTCTTC